This TCR beta chain was captured in a study of T cell responses to AZD1222 COVID-19 vaccine. The germline V gene encodes CDR1 SGHRS and CDR2 YFSETQ. The CDR3 is 14 amino acids. Trimming left V 4 bases short and J 0 bases short, with 11 bases between. Whole-study results and caveats: Nearly half of spike-specific TCRs reportedly target unmutated variant regions. Only after the peak T cell response were repertoires sampled.

Worth noting for this clone: The antigen is undetermined.

Clones were read by immunoSEQ multiplex PCR, and TCRdb kept only the in-frame ones, dropping some. The profile covers more than 60,000 clones, with about 88% appearing a single time and roughly 17% taken by the ten largest. This chain links TRBV5-1 with TRBJ2-7; D perhaps matches TRBD2 (5 bases). This TCR derives from an adult in good health. The material was peripheral blood, obtained on day 0 of AZD1222 vaccination. The CDR3 is CASSGGPSSYEQYF. The CDR3 DNA sequence: TGCGCCAGCAGCGGCGGGCCGAGCTCCTACGAGCAGTACTTC.